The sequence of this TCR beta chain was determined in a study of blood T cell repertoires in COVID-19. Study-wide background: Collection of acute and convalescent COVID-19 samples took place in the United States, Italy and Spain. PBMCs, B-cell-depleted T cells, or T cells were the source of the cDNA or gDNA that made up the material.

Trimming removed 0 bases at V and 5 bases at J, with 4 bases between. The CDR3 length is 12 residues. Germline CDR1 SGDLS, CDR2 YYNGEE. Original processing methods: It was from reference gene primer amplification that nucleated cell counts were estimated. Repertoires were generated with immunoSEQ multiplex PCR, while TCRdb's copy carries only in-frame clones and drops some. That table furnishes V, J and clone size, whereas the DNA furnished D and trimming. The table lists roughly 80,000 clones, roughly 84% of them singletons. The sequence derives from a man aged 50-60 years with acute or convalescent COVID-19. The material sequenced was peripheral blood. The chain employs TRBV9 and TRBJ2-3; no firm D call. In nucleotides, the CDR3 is TGTGCCAGCAGCGTAGCAGAAGATACGCAGTATTTT. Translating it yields CASSVAEDTQYF.